The rows below give T cell receptor beta chains drawn from one sample of a study of OX40 agonist ivuxolimab in advanced cancers. This table comes from immunoSEQ multiplex PCR, and its TCRdb copy is limited to in-frame clones, with some not included. The data contain tens of thousands of clones, over 80% of them singletons. Sequencing was performed on CD4+ or CD8+ T cells sorted from blood, taken in a trial of the OX40 agonist ivuxolimab. Receptors originate from an adult with an advanced solid tumor such as melanoma, head and neck, liver or kidney cancer. Both conserved end residues are part of each CDR3. The D gene is left open where the match is weak.

>TRBD1|TRBV7-3|TRBJ2-3
CASSKDRGTDTQYF
>NA|TRBV18|TRBJ1-1
CASSPDYLNTEAFF
>NA|TRBV28|TRBJ1-2
CASSDIYGYTF
>NA|TRBV18|TRBJ2-4
CASSPPGTPNGIQYF
>TRBD1|TRBV6-1|TRBJ2-2
CASRRTGRTGELFF
>NA|TRBV29-1|TRBJ1-1
CSVEDVGEAFF
>NA|TRBV6-5|TRBJ2-2
CASSYSWAGDTGELFF
>NA|TRBV29-1|TRBJ1-2
CSVVLGGWEGYTF
>TRBD2|TRBV10-3|TRBJ2-5
CAIRTSGEETQYF
>NA|TRBV11-2|TRBJ1-1
CASSSNRGTLLNTEAFF
>NA|TRBV7-3|TRBJ1-1
CASSYGGGLVQSTEAFF
>NA|TRBV5-1|TRBJ1-6
CASSGGTGRSPLHF
>TRBD1|TRBV19|TRBJ1-5
CASMGTGGGQPQHF
>NA|TRBV23-1|TRBJ2-5
CASSPGLLRGETQYF
>NA|TRBV7-9|TRBJ1-2
CASSLGPTGPYGYTF
>NA|TRBV7-3|TRBJ2-1
CASSSGISYEQFF
>NA|TRBV11-2|TRBJ2-1
CATHGGLRDEQFF